This T cell receptor (beta chain) was sequenced for a study of naive and memory T cell subsets. Study-wide results and limits: Naive repertoires, especially CD8, held a few larger clonotypes, possibly memory cells re-expressing CD45RA.

This clonotype came up a few times. Its target is unknown. Two oligonucleotides, mixed equimolar, formed the beta constant-region primer covering TRBC1 and TRBC2. Four rounds of PCR amplified the ligated cDNA using nested alpha and beta constant-region primers plus SP2. TCRdb recomputed calls from the UMI-ligation and nested PCR reads with MiXCR, one row per CDR3 protein. The sample consists of about 90,000 distinct CDR3 sequences, approximately 11% of them appearing once. The sequenced material came from naive CD4+ T cells from blood. This receptor was obtained from a human donor in good health.

The CDR3 DNA sequence: TGTGCCACCGGAACCACCCCCTACTCTGGGGCCAACGTCCTGACTTTC. It encodes CATGTTPYSGANVLTF. The V gene is TRBV6-1, the J gene TRBJ2-6; the D is unclear. The V end was cut by 10 bases, the J end by 0 bases, with 16 bases between. This CDR3 is built from 16 residues. The V gene's germline CDR1 is MNHNS and CDR2 SASEGT.